The sequence of this TCR beta chain was determined in a study of cytomegalovirus exposure and HLA in healthy donors. Across the whole study: Around 89 million unique TCRs from HLA-typed donors made up an early data release.

Primers for the PCR totalled 60 Vbeta and 13 Jbeta. The data were produced by immunoSEQ multiplex PCR, yet TCRdb's version contains in-frame clones alone and is incomplete. The sample lists about 190,000 clones; around 78% were seen once. The germline V gene encodes CDR1 MNHEY and CDR2 SVGAGI. The CDR3 totals 13 residues. Between the trimmed V and J ends, which lost 0 bases and 4 bases, there was a span of 7 bases. The sequenced sample was PBMCs. The gene calls are TRBV6-5 and TRBJ2-7, with D possibly TRBD1 on 6 matching bases. The clonotype comes from a young woman in good health and CMV-seropositive. The chain's CDR3 is CASSYSQGYEQYF. CDR3 nucleotides: TGTGCCAGCAGTTACTCACAGGGATACGAGCAGTACTTC.